The rows below give T cell receptor beta chains drawn from one sample of a study of human T cells and chemical hapten exposure. TCRdb called the RACE reads again in MiXCR, with one record for every CDR3 protein. The sample includes under 200,000 distinct CDR3 sequences, approximately 14% seen only once; the top ten take about 1.8%. Sample: whole blood, taken in connection with sensitization to the hapten diphenylcyclopropenone (DPC). These receptors were taken from a woman in her twenties or thirties with alopecia areata. Some clones in this sample may be carry-over from other donors' samples. Each CDR3 is given with its conserved first and last residue. Fields, in order: V gene, CDR3 length, J gene, D gene, clone size, CDR3 DNA, CDR3 protein. A D gene is named only where the DNA matches it firmly. Rows give clone size only sometimes, using once, few, many, or a class for an expanded clone.

V gene: TRBV29-1
CDR3 length: 13
J gene: TRBJ1-1
D gene: NA
clone size: many
CDR3 DNA: TGCAGCGCCAGAGTAACAGGGTTGGGTGAAGCTTTCTTT
CDR3 protein: CSARVTGLGEAFF

V gene: TRBV7-2
CDR3 length: 15
J gene: TRBJ1-4
D gene: TRBD1
clone size: NA
CDR3 DNA: TGTGCCAGCAGCCAGTCCGGGACAGGGGTTGAAAAACTGTTTTTT
CDR3 protein: CASSQSGTGVEKLFF

V gene: TRBV3-1
CDR3 length: 18
J gene: TRBJ1-2
D gene: TRBD1
clone size: NA
CDR3 DNA: TGTGCCAGCAGCCAAGATTGGGACAGCGGGTCTCTTGGATCGAGTTACACCTTC
CDR3 protein: CASSQDWDSGSLGSSYTF

V gene: TRBV7-2
CDR3 length: 15
J gene: TRBJ2-1
D gene: NA
clone size: few
CDR3 DNA: TGTGCCAGCAGCTTCATAGCGGACTCCTACAATGAGCAGTTCTTC
CDR3 protein: CASSFIADSYNEQFF

V gene: TRBV28
CDR3 length: 10
J gene: TRBJ2-3
D gene: NA
clone size: few
CDR3 DNA: TGTGCCAGCTGGAAAGATACGCAGTATTTT
CDR3 protein: CASWKDTQYF

V gene: TRBV7-8
CDR3 length: 15
J gene: TRBJ2-3
D gene: NA
clone size: many
CDR3 DNA: TGTGCCAGCAGCTTAGAAGGCCCTAGCACAGATACGCAGTATTTT
CDR3 protein: CASSLEGPSTDTQYF

V gene: TRBV7-9
CDR3 length: 13
J gene: TRBJ1-6
D gene: NA
clone size: few
CDR3 DNA: TGTGCCAGTACTCTCAGCTCGGGTTCACCCCTCCACTTT
CDR3 protein: CASTLSSGSPLHF

V gene: TRBV19
CDR3 length: 15
J gene: TRBJ2-2
D gene: NA
clone size: few
CDR3 DNA: TGTGCCAGTAGTATACTTCCGGTAGGGGCCGGGGAGCTGTTTTTT
CDR3 protein: CASSILPVGAGELFF

V gene: TRBV5-1
CDR3 length: 13
J gene: TRBJ2-6
D gene: TRBD1
clone size: NA
CDR3 DNA: TGCGCCAGCAGCCAGGGACAGGAAAGCGTCCTGACTTTC
CDR3 protein: CASSQGQESVLTF

V gene: TRBV6-5
CDR3 length: 14
J gene: TRBJ2-7
D gene: NA
clone size: few
CDR3 DNA: TGTGCCAGCTCCCTCCTAATCGGCTCCTACGAGCAGTACTTC
CDR3 protein: CASSLLIGSYEQYF

V gene: TRBV29-1
CDR3 length: 13
J gene: TRBJ1-1
D gene: NA
clone size: NA
CDR3 DNA: TGCAGCTCCGAGGGACCGGGAGAGACTGAAGCTTTCTTT
CDR3 protein: CSSEGPGETEAFF

V gene: TRBV5-5
CDR3 length: 13
J gene: TRBJ1-1
D gene: TRBD1
clone size: few
CDR3 DNA: TGTGCCAGCAGCTTTCCGGGACAGGATGAAGCTTTCTTT
CDR3 protein: CASSFPGQDEAFF

V gene: TRBV6-2/TRBV6-3
CDR3 length: 15
J gene: TRBJ1-5
D gene: NA
clone size: NA
CDR3 DNA: TGTGCCAGCAGTTACTTACAGATTAGCAATCAGCCCCAGCATTTT
CDR3 protein: CASSYLQISNQPQHF

V gene: TRBV28
CDR3 length: 14
J gene: TRBJ2-6
D gene: NA
clone size: few
CDR3 DNA: TGTGCCAGCACGCCAGGACCCTCTACGGCAGGCCTGACTTTC
CDR3 protein: CASTPGPSTAGLTF

V gene: TRBV9
CDR3 length: 13
J gene: TRBJ2-7
D gene: TRBD1
clone size: NA
CDR3 DNA: TGTGCCAGCAGCCCCCGGACAGGGAGCGAGCAGTACTTC
CDR3 protein: CASSPRTGSEQYF

V gene: TRBV11-2
CDR3 length: 12
J gene: TRBJ2-5
D gene: NA
clone size: NA
CDR3 DNA: TGTGCCAGCAGCCCCCAGGAGGAGACCCAGTACTTC
CDR3 protein: CASSPQEETQYF

V gene: TRBV6-1
CDR3 length: 17
J gene: TRBJ1-5
D gene: NA
clone size: many
CDR3 DNA: TGTGCCACCGTAATAGAAACAGGGAGACTGGGCAATCAGCCCCAGCATTTT
CDR3 protein: CATVIETGRLGNQPQHF

V gene: TRBV7-2
CDR3 length: 12
J gene: TRBJ2-1
D gene: NA
clone size: NA
CDR3 DNA: TGTGCCAGCAGCTTGACCGGGATCGAGCAGTTCTTC
CDR3 protein: CASSLTGIEQFF

V gene: TRBV6-6
CDR3 length: 13
J gene: TRBJ2-5
D gene: NA
clone size: NA
CDR3 DNA: TGTGCCAGCAGTTACTCGAACGGAGAGACCCAGTACTTC
CDR3 protein: CASSYSNGETQYF

V gene: TRBV12-3/TRBV12-4
CDR3 length: 13
J gene: TRBJ2-5
D gene: NA
clone size: NA
CDR3 DNA: TGTGCCAGCAGTTTGCAGAGACGAGAGACCCAGTACTTC
CDR3 protein: CASSLQRRETQYF

V gene: TRBV4-3
CDR3 length: 17
J gene: TRBJ2-7
D gene: TRBD2
clone size: NA
CDR3 DNA: TGCGCCAGCAGCCAAGAGAGGGTTAGCGGGAGCTCCTACGAGCAGTACTTC
CDR3 protein: CASSQERVSGSSYEQYF

V gene: TRBV6-2/TRBV6-3
CDR3 length: 14
J gene: TRBJ2-7
D gene: NA
clone size: many
CDR3 DNA: TGTGCCAGCACAATCGACTATCTCTCCTACGAGCAGTACTTC
CDR3 protein: CASTIDYLSYEQYF

V gene: TRBV4-3
CDR3 length: 14
J gene: TRBJ1-5
D gene: TRBD1
clone size: NA
CDR3 DNA: TGCGCCAGCAGCCCTTCAGGGGGCGCGGAGCCCCAGCATTTT
CDR3 protein: CASSPSGGAEPQHF

V gene: TRBV6-1
CDR3 length: 15
J gene: TRBJ1-5
D gene: TRBD1
clone size: NA
CDR3 DNA: TGTGCCAGCAGGGTGACAGGGTTAACCATTCAGCCCCAGCATTTT
CDR3 protein: CASRVTGLTIQPQHF

V gene: TRBV3-1
CDR3 length: 14
J gene: TRBJ2-5
D gene: NA
clone size: NA
CDR3 DNA: TGTGCCAGCAGCCAGAAGACAGCTAAAGAGACCCAGTACTTC
CDR3 protein: CASSQKTAKETQYF

V gene: TRBV6-6
CDR3 length: 14
J gene: TRBJ1-1
D gene: TRBD1
clone size: NA
CDR3 DNA: TGTGCCAGCGGGACAGGTGATATGAACACTGAAGCTTTCTTT
CDR3 protein: CASGTGDMNTEAFF

V gene: TRBV10-3
CDR3 length: 13
J gene: TRBJ2-7
D gene: NA
clone size: NA
CDR3 DNA: TGTGCCTCGCAACCGCAGAGCTCCCACGAGCAGTACTTC
CDR3 protein: CASQPQSSHEQYF

V gene: TRBV7-2
CDR3 length: 15
J gene: TRBJ2-4
D gene: TRBD1
clone size: NA
CDR3 DNA: TGTGCCAGCAGCCCCCAAGGGACAGAATCAAACATTCAGTACTTC
CDR3 protein: CASSPQGTESNIQYF

V gene: TRBV9
CDR3 length: 17
J gene: TRBJ2-2
D gene: NA
clone size: NA
CDR3 DNA: TGTGCCAGCAGCGTTGACAGCGCGATCCCGAACACCGGGGAGCGGTTTTTT
CDR3 protein: CASSVDSAIPNTGERFF

V gene: TRBV7-8
CDR3 length: 18
J gene: TRBJ2-2
D gene: NA
clone size: NA
CDR3 DNA: TGTGCCAGCAGCTTTAAGGTTCGGTGGCAGCCGAACACCGGGGAGCTGTTTTTT
CDR3 protein: CASSFKVRWQPNTGELFF

V gene: TRBV9
CDR3 length: 16
J gene: TRBJ2-3
D gene: TRBD1
clone size: NA
CDR3 DNA: TGTGCCAGCAGCGTAAGAACAGGGGCAAAAACAGATACGCAGTATTTT
CDR3 protein: CASSVRTGAKTDTQYF

V gene: TRBV7-2
CDR3 length: 15
J gene: TRBJ2-7
D gene: TRBD2
clone size: few
CDR3 DNA: TGTGCCAGCAGCTTAAAAGCGGGAGGGCCCTACGAGCAGTACTTC
CDR3 protein: CASSLKAGGPYEQYF

V gene: TRBV18
CDR3 length: 15
J gene: TRBJ1-6
D gene: TRBD1
clone size: many
CDR3 DNA: TGTGCCAGCTCACCCGGGACAGGGGATAATTCACCCCTCCACTTT
CDR3 protein: CASSPGTGDNSPLHF

V gene: TRBV6-2/TRBV6-3
CDR3 length: 17
J gene: TRBJ1-5
D gene: TRBD1
clone size: many
CDR3 DNA: TGTGCCAGCAGAACCGGGACAGTAGCGCGTAACAATCAGCCCCAGCATTTT
CDR3 protein: CASRTGTVARNNQPQHF

V gene: TRBV5-4
CDR3 length: 14
J gene: TRBJ2-1
D gene: NA
clone size: many
CDR3 DNA: TGTGCCAGCAGCCGAACGACAGGACCTAATGAGCAGTTCTTC
CDR3 protein: CASSRTTGPNEQFF

V gene: TRBV30
CDR3 length: 15
J gene: TRBJ1-1
D gene: TRBD1
clone size: few
CDR3 DNA: TGTGCCTGGAGACGATATACAGGGGGCGGTACTGAAGCTTTCTTT
CDR3 protein: CAWRRYTGGGTEAFF